Listed below are T cell receptor beta chains from one sample, sequenced in a study of CD8+ T cells in alopecia areata. Profiled with immunoSEQ multiplex PCR; TCRdb holds only in-frame clones, not every one. The sample consists of 100,000 to 150,000 clones, over 55% of them appearing once. The input for sequencing was CD4+ T cells sorted from blood, taken at week 4, from a patient treated with tofacitinib. Receptors were obtained from a human donor with alopecia areata. Both conserved end residues are part of each CDR3. Fields, in order: J gene, D gene, clone size, V gene, CDR3 protein, CDR3 DNA. The D gene is left open where the match is weak. Only part of the rows carry a size: once, few, many, or a class if the clone is expanded.

TRBJ1-5 | NA | NA | TRBV29-1 | CSVEEDPNQPQHF | TGCAGCGTTGAGGAGGATCCCAATCAGCCCCAGCATTTT
TRBJ2-7 | TRBD2 | NA | TRBV14 | CASSVGTSGSYEQYF | TGTGCCAGCAGCGTGGGGACTAGCGGCTCCTACGAGCAGTACTTC
TRBJ2-7 | TRBD1 | few | TRBV19 | CASSPTGVEYEQYF | TGTGCCAGTAGCCCAACAGGGGTGGAGTACGAGCAGTACTTC
TRBJ2-1 | NA | NA | TRBV30 | CAWSRGLGYDEQFF | TGTGCCTGGTCTCGAGGGCTAGGGTACGATGAGCAGTTCTTC
TRBJ1-2 | NA | NA | TRBV30 | CAWSVLSIYGYTF | TGTGCCTGGAGTGTACTCTCGATCTATGGCTACACCTTC
TRBJ2-1 | NA | few | TRBV10-3 | CAISPTLVAQGNEQFF | TGTGCCATCAGCCCGACACTAGTGGCCCAGGGGAATGAGCAGTTCTTC
TRBJ2-5 | NA | NA | TRBV19 | CASSMTDSWGETQYF | TGTGCCAGTAGTATGACGGATTCTTGGGGAGAGACCCAGTACTTC
TRBJ1-1 | NA | NA | TRBV2 | CASSVGGGTEAFF | TGTGCCAGCAGTGTCGGGGGTGGGACTGAAGCTTTCTTT
TRBJ2-2 | NA | NA | TRBV30 | CAWRDNGELFF | TGTGCCTGGAGGGACAACGGGGAGCTGTTTTTT
TRBJ2-5 | TRBD2 | NA | TRBV7-2 | CASSLGLAGGQETQYF | TGTGCCAGCAGCCTGGGACTAGCGGGAGGTCAAGAGACCCAGTACTTC
TRBJ1-2 | NA | NA | TRBV7-3 | CASSLNPGSYGYTF | TGTGCCAGCAGCTTAAACCCAGGGAGCTATGGCTACACCTTC
TRBJ1-1 | TRBD1 | NA | TRBV15 | CATSRGQGTEAFF | TGTGCCACCAGCAGAGGACAGGGGACTGAAGCTTTCTTT
TRBJ2-4 | NA | few | TRBV28 | CASSSPYDIQYF | TGTGCCAGCAGTTCCCCTTACGACATTCAGTACTTC
TRBJ2-1 | NA | NA | TRBV7-2 | CASSLARHSGVTNNEQFF | TGTGCCAGCAGCTTAGCCCGACATAGCGGAGTAACTAACAATGAGCAGTTCTTC
TRBJ2-7 | NA | NA | TRBV30 | CALSGAGIEQYF | TGTGCACTATCCGGGGCAGGGATCGAGCAGTACTTC
TRBJ2-3 | NA | NA | TRBV2 | CASSPDTQYF | TGTGCCAGCAGTCCAGATACGCAGTATTTT
TRBJ2-2 | NA | few | TRBV29-1 | CSVKTTGELFF | TGCAGCGTTAAAACCACCGGGGAGCTGTTTTTT
TRBJ1-1 | NA | NA | TRBV11-2 | CASSLVREAFF | TGTGCCAGCAGCTTAGTCAGGGAAGCTTTCTTT
TRBJ2-3 | NA | NA | TRBV5-6 | CASRVTLTDTQYF | TGTGCCAGCCGTGTGACACTCACAGATACGCAGTATTTT
TRBJ2-1 | TRBD2 | NA | TRBV5-4 | CASSWTSGSGGEQFF | TGTGCCAGCAGCTGGACTAGCGGGAGCGGCGGTGAGCAGTTCTTC
TRBJ1-1 | NA | NA | TRBV30 | CAWSEGQPNTEAFF | TGTGCCTGGAGTGAAGGACAACCGAACACTGAAGCTTTCTTT
TRBJ1-1 | TRBD1 | NA | TRBV5-1 | CASYGQGRGGTEAFF | TGCGCCAGCTACGGACAGGGGAGAGGAGGCACTGAAGCTTTCTTT
TRBJ1-1 | NA | few | TRBV5-1 | CASSGEGNTEAFF | TGCGCCAGCAGCGGGGAGGGGAACACTGAAGCTTTCTTT
TRBJ2-3 | NA | NA | TRBV4-3 | CASSQERSAPSQYF | TGCGCCAGCAGCCAAGAGAGATCGGCCCCTTCTCAGTATTTT
TRBJ2-3 | NA | NA | TRBV30 | CAWSLRASSTDTQYF | TGTGCCTGGAGTTTGAGGGCGTCTAGCACAGATACGCAGTATTTT
TRBJ2-5 | TRBD2 | NA | TRBV5-1 | CASSFGSGGETQYF | TGCGCCAGCAGCTTCGGTAGCGGGGGTGAGACCCAGTACTTC
TRBJ1-2 | TRBD1 | NA | TRBV30 | CAQGQGNGGYTF | TGTGCCCAGGGACAGGGGAACGGTGGCTACACCTTC